The clone carrying this TCR beta chain has just one count. Its antigen is unidentified. The sample comes from a study of CD4 T cells in relation to SARS-CoV-2 and coronaviruses. Study-level background: The HLA restriction of the shared crossreactive spike epitopes was mapped.

The unexposed donors gave CD4+ T cells in about 2011-2018, prior to COVID-19. After ten to eleven days of culture, CD4+ T cells were isolated. Testing used SARS-CoV-2 S/N and four cold-coronavirus spikes on unexposed-donor CD4+ T cells, cells permitting. Sequencing used immunoSEQ multiplex PCR; TCRdb keeps in-frame clones, though not all of them. Among about 20,000 clones listed, 76% were seen once. This CDR3 has 15 amino acids. This TCR was sampled from a human donor in good health. This chain connects TRBV21-1 to TRBJ1-5. TRBV21-1 is assigned pseudogene status. Sequencing was done on a sample of CD4+ T cells from PBMCs, cultured in vitro. CDR3 coding DNA: TGTGCCAGCAGCATGCGGGACATCCGGCATCAGCCCCAGCATTTT. Protein product: CASSMRDIRHQPQHF.